Listed here are 10 T cell receptor beta chains from one sample, sequenced in a study of blood T cells in healthy people across ages. A second PCR of about 6 to 12 cycles used a sample-barcoded 5' primer and a J-beta primer mix. TCRdb recomputed calls from the 5' RACE reads with MiXCR, one row per CDR3 protein. The sample records roughly 550,000 distinct CDR3 sequences, around 24% being singletons. The data also belong to a second study, concerning T cells of mothers and their children.

The sequenced material came from blood. All receptors come from a boy aged 5-17 years in good health.

This clonotype has just a few counts. V and J are TRBV9 and TRBJ1-6; D is unresolved. V dropped 2 bases and J dropped 7 bases, with 13 bases sitting between them. Germline-derived CDR1 and CDR2 are SGDLS and YYNGEE. This CDR3 is 15 amino acids long. Written as DNA, the CDR3 is TGTGCCAGCAGCGTTTCGCCCGGGAAGAATTCACCCCTCCACTTT. It translates to CASSVSPGKNSPLHF.

This chain's CDR3 is CASTKDRLNQPQHF. The DNA of the CDR3 is TGTGCCAGCACCAAGGACAGGCTCAATCAGCCCCAGCATTTT. The chain combines TRBV2 with TRBJ1-5; 7 bases agree with TRBD1. The CDR3 contains 14 residues. The germline V gene has CDR1 SNHLY and CDR2 FYNNEI. The trim removed 7 bases at V and 3 bases at J, leaving 6 bases unmatched.

The rearrangement uses TRBV5-1 and TRBJ2-1, with 8 bases identical to TRBD2. The ends lost 5 bases at V and 4 bases at J; junction bases unmatched: 5. The germline V gene encodes CDR1 SGHRS and CDR2 YFSETQ. The CDR3 is 14 residues long. The CDR3 DNA reads as TGCGCCAGCAGAGCAGCGGGGGCTTACAATGAGCAGTTCTTC. As protein: CASRAAGAYNEQFF.

J is TRBJ1-1 and V is TRBV12-3 or TRBV12-4; D ambiguous. The CDR3 is 14 residues long. The V gene lost 5 bases and the J gene lost 6 bases, with 16 bases spanning the gap. The CDR3, as DNA: TGTGCCAGCAGTATAGGAGGGCTTCGGGCTGAAGCTTTCTTT. The encoded protein is CASSIGGLRAEAFF.

This chain uses TRBV20-1 with TRBJ2-1; TRBD1 matches at 10 bases. The CDR3 has 11 amino acids. CDR1 DFQATT and CDR2 SNEGSKA come from the germline V gene (reference sequence). V shed 6 bases and J 12 bases; nucleotides not matched to a gene: 5. The CDR3 region has the DNA TGCAGTGCGTACAGGGACAGGGGGCAGTTCTTC. It specifies CSAYRDRGQFF.

The chain recombines TRBV4-1 with TRBJ2-1; 8 bases align to TRBD2. Trimming at V came to 4 bases and at J to 6 bases, leaving 17 bases not matched to a gene. The CDR3 extends over 18 amino acids. CDR1 is MGHRA and CDR2 is YSYEKL in the germline V gene. The CDR3 loop is CASSPTFLGSGKFNEQFF. The CDR3 DNA is TGCGCCAGCAGCCCGACATTTTTGGGTAGCGGGAAATTCAATGAGCAGTTCTTC.

This clonotype has more than one count but fewer than ten. The CDR3 DNA reads TGCGCCAGCAGCTTGGGACAGGGTTACGACGAGCAGTACTTC. It encodes CASSLGQGYDEQYF. The J gene is TRBJ2-5, the V gene TRBV5-1; the match to TRBD1 covers 7 bases. The closer fit of TRBJ2-7 to the DNA end suggests the J call may be wrong. From germline, CDR1 is SGHRS and CDR2 YFSETQ. The CDR3 contains 14 residues.

This clonotype was counted a few times. One end of the junction is discordant with germline, which a read error may explain. V gene TRBV9 combines with J gene TRBJ1-6, with 8 bases matching TRBD1. CDR3 length: 16 residues. CDR1 and CDR2 (germline): SGDLS, YYNGEE. The CDR3 reads CASSWGQGAPNSPLHF. The CDR3 nucleotides read TGTGCCAGCAGCTGGGGGCAGGGGGCGCCCAATTCGCCCCTCCACTTT.

The chain joins TRBV28 to TRBJ1-5; 10 bases match TRBD1. Germline CDR1 MDHEN, CDR2 SYDVKM. V trimming: 7 bases; J trimming: 9 bases; junction bases outside the gene matches: 9. This CDR3 is 14 amino acids long. CDR3 loop: CASTETGGSLPQHF. CDR3 sequence (DNA): TGTGCCAGCACCGAGACAGGGGGCTCCTTGCCCCAGCATTTT. The whole variable domain, filled in from reference TRBV28 and TRBJ1-5, reads DVKVTQSSRYLVKRTGEKVFLECVQDMDHENMFWYRQDPGLGLRLIYFSYDVKMKEKGDIPEGYSVSREKKERFSLILESASTNQTSMYLCASTETGGSLPQHFGDGTRLSIL.

The chain links TRBV25-1 to TRBJ1-1, with 9 bases identical to TRBD1. The J segment lost 8 bases and the V segment lost 8 bases, leaving 12 bases of the junction unmatched. The CDR3 is 14 amino acids. Germline CDR1 is MGHDK and CDR2 is SYGVNS. CDR3 nucleotides: TGTGCCAGCGGGGTACGGACAGGGGACCACGAAGCTTTCTTT. Translating gives CASGVRTGDHEAFF.